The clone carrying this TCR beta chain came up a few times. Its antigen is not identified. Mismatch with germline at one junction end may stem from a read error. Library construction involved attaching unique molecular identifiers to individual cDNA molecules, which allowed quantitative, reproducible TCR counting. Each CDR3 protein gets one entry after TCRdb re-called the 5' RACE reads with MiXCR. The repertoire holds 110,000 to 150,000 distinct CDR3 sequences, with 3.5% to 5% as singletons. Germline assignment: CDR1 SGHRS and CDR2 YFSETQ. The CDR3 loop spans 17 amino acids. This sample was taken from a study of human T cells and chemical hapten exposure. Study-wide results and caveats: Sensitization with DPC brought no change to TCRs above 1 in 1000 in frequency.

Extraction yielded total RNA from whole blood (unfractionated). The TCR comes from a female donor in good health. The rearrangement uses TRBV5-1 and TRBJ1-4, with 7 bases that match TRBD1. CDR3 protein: CTSSLWSKGARDEKLFF. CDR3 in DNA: TGCACCAGCAGCTTGTGGTCAAAGGGGGCGCGGGATGAAAAACTGTTTTTT. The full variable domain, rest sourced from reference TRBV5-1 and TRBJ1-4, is KAGVTQTPRYLIKTRGQQVTLSCSPISGHRSVSWYQQTPGQGLQFLFEYFSETQRNKGNFPGRFSGRQFSNSRSEMNVSTLELGDSALYLCTSSLWSKGARDEKLFFGSGTQLSVL.